Each of the 19 T cell receptor beta chains below was sequenced from the same sample in a study of cytotoxic CD8 clonotypes in ibrutinib-treated CLL. Assay: immunoSEQ multiplex PCR; the TCRdb copy retains only in-frame clones and omits some. The sample has more than 30,000 clones; 69% are singletons. The sample consisted of PBMCs, taken before ibrutinib treatment. Receptor source: a human donor with chronic lymphocytic leukemia.

This rearrangement joins TRBV29-1 to TRBJ1-4; possibly TRBD1 for D (5 bases). V was pared by 0 bases and J by 8 bases, with 16 bases between. The V gene's germline CDR1 is SQVTM and CDR2 ANQGSEA. The CDR3 loop spans 15 amino acids. Here the CDR3 reads CSVEESVAGGEKLFF. The CDR3 nucleotides read TGCAGCGTTGAAGAGTCCGTTGCGGGGGGGGAAAAACTGTTTTTT.

The chain uses TRBV7-9 and TRBJ2-2; the D is unclear. The CDR3 consists of 15 residues. Trimming took 3 bases from V and 0 from J, leaving 8 bases between them. Germline lookup yields CDR1 SEHNR and CDR2 FQNEAQ (reference sequence). The CDR3 DNA sequence: TGTGCCAGCAGCTTTCGGGCTACGAACACCGGGGAGCTGTTTTTT. Its translation: CASSFRATNTGELFF.

The chain uses TRBV30 and TRBJ1-1, with D unresolved. CDR3 size: 15 residues. The germline gives CDR1 GTSNPN, CDR2 SVGIG (reference sequence). Trimming took off 3 bases at V and 4 bases at J, with 18 bases between the two ends. The CDR3, as DNA: TGTGCCTGGAGCCATGGCGGGGTTAGAGGCACTGAAGCTTTCTTT. Protein: CAWSHGGVRGTEAFF. The full variable domain, completed using reference TRBV30 and TRBJ1-1, is SQTIHQWPATLVQPVGSPLSLECTVEGTSNPNLYWYRQAAGRGLQLLFYSVGIGQISSEVPQNLSASRPQDRQFILSSKKLLLSDSGFYLCAWSHGGVRGTEAFFGQGTRLTVV.

The rearrangement joins TRBV5-1 to TRBJ2-7, with no clear D. The CDR3 is 14 residues long. V lost 2 bases and J 2 bases, leaving 11 bases between the germline ends. CDR1 is SGHRS and CDR2 is YFSETQ in the germline V gene. DNA of the CDR3: TGCGCCAGCAGCTTTTTAGGAGCAGCCTACGAGCAGTACTTC. This codes for CASSFLGAAYEQYF.

The V and J genes are TRBV9 and TRBJ2-1, with D perhaps TRBD1 or TRBD2 (5 bases each). The germline CDR1 and CDR2 sequences are SGDLS and YYNGEE. Trimming removed 3 bases at V and 0 bases at J, with 16 bases between. CDR3 size: 17 residues. The chain's CDR3 is CASSDLYTGPSYNEQFF. As DNA, the CDR3 is TGTGCCAGCAGCGACCTTTACACGGGGCCCTCCTACAATGAGCAGTTCTTC. Together with reference TRBV9 and TRBJ2-1, the CDR3 gives the full variable domain: DSGVTQTPKHLITATGQRVTLRCSPRSGDLSVYWYQQSLDQGLQFLIQYYNGEERAKGNILERFSAQQFPDLHSELNLSSLELGDSALYFCASSDLYTGPSYNEQFFGPGTRLTVL.

V is TRBV28 and J is TRBJ1-2; 8 nucleotides agree with TRBD1. The V and J ends lost 6 bases and 1 base, in that order; junction bases with no gene match: 19. The CDR3 loop spans 19 amino acids. CDR1 and CDR2 (germline): MDHEN, SYDVKM. The CDR3 sequence: CASSGPPDRAFRYNYGYTF. The CDR3 region has the DNA TGTGCCAGCAGCGGCCCTCCGGACAGGGCGTTTCGTTATAACTATGGCTACACCTTC.

The chain combines TRBV5-8 with TRBJ2-7; TRBD1 is a possible D gene (8 bases). V lost 3 bases, J lost 1 base, and 29 bases lay in between. The CDR3 consists of 20 residues. Per germline, CDR1 SGHTS and CDR2 YDEGEE. For the CDR3, the DNA is TGTGCCAGCAGCTCGAGGTACGGACAGGGAGGCCTAGCGGAATCCTACGAGCAGTACTTC. Its protein is CASSSRYGQGGLAESYEQYF.

The V gene is TRBV5-1, the J gene TRBJ2-5; D perhaps matches TRBD1 (6 bases). The V end was cut by 8 bases, the J end by 3 bases, with 17 bases between. The germline V gene has CDR1 SGHRS and CDR2 YFSETQ. This CDR3 contains 14 residues. CDR3 residues: CASTSHPGEETQYF. The DNA of the CDR3 is TGCGCCAGTACTAGTCACCCAGGGGAAGAGACCCAGTACTTC.

The CDR3 sequence: CASSSFSAFANEKLFF. The DNA for the CDR3 is TGTGCCAGCAGTTCCTTTTCGGCGTTTGCTAATGAAAAACTGTTTTTT. The chain uses TRBV6-5 and TRBJ1-4, with D unresolved. This CDR3 contains 16 residues. Germline V gene data show CDR1 as MNHEY and CDR2 as SVGAGI. Trimming removed 4 bases at V and 3 bases at J, with 15 bases between.

In nucleotides, the CDR3 is TGTGCCAGCAGCATTCGGGGACAGGGGAAGGATGGCTACACCTTC. Translated, it gives CASSIRGQGKDGYTF. The chain links TRBV5-4 to TRBJ1-2; 10 nucleotides match TRBD1. The trim removed 4 bases at V and 6 bases at J, leaving 9 bases unmatched. The CDR3 has 15 residues. CDR1 and CDR2 (germline): SGHNT, YYREEE (reference sequence).

This clone was counted between two and nine times. J is TRBJ2-2 and V is TRBV4-1; D perhaps matches TRBD2 (6 bases). Between the trimmed V and J ends, which lost 8 bases and 1 base, there was a span of 20 bases. Germline CDR1 MGHRA, CDR2 YSYEKL. The CDR3 extends over 17 amino acids. The CDR3 region has the DNA TGCGCCAGCCGATCCCATCCTAGCGTCGAGAACACCGGGGAGCTGTTTTTT. Translation: CASRSHPSVENTGELFF.

This clone was observed once. The J gene is TRBJ2-3, the V gene TRBV5-1; the match to TRBD2 covers 12 bases. Germline CDR1 reads SGHRS; CDR2 reads YFSETQ. After removal of 5 bases from V and 0 bases from J, the junction contained 4 bases not matched to a gene. There are 16 residues in the CDR3. CDR3 coding DNA: TGCGCCAGCAGACAAGGACTAGCGGGAAGCACAGATACGCAGTATTTT. It encodes CASRQGLAGSTDTQYF.

This rearrangement joins TRBV5-1 to TRBJ1-2, with 8 bases aligning to TRBD1. This CDR3 is built from 14 residues. Germline V gene lookup returns CDR1 SGHRS and CDR2 YFSETQ. Trimming took 4 bases from V and 5 from J; bases not matched to a gene: 7. The CDR3 sequence is CASSPDRVEYGYTF. DNA of the CDR3: TGCGCCAGCAGCCCGGACAGGGTGGAGTATGGCTACACCTTC.

V and J are TRBV2 and TRBJ1-5; 8 bases map to TRBD1. V shed 6 bases, J shed 0 bases, and the junction held 1 base outside the gene matches. This CDR3 comprises 14 residues. Germline assignment: CDR1 SNHLY and CDR2 FYNNEI. This CDR3 is CASRGQASNQPQHF. DNA for the CDR3: TGTGCCAGCAGGGGACAGGCTAGCAATCAGCCCCAGCATTTT.

In this sample, this clone turned up once. The V gene is TRBV7-2, the J gene TRBJ1-4; D call uncertain. V was shortened by 1 base and J by 8 bases, with 8 bases between the two germline ends. The V gene's germline CDR1 is SGHTA and CDR2 FQGNSA. The CDR3 is 13 residues long. This CDR3 is CASSLGVGEKLFF. The CDR3 DNA reads as TGTGCCAGCAGCTTAGGGGTAGGGGAAAAACTGTTTTTT.

This sequence joins TRBV7-3 and TRBJ2-2; no definite D call. Germline CDR1 is SGHTA and CDR2 is FQGTGA. Trimming shortened V by 6 bases and J by 5 bases, and 4 bases separated the two germline ends. The CDR3 has 11 residues. CDR3 loop: CASRATGELFF. For the CDR3, the DNA is TGTGCCAGCAGGGCGACCGGGGAGCTGTTTTTT. Looking up the rest from reference TRBV7-3 and TRBJ2-2 gives the full variable domain: GAGVSQTPSNKVTEKGKYVELRCDPISGHTALYWYRQSLGQGPEFLIYFQGTGAADDSGLPNDRFFAVRPEGSVSTLKIQRTERGDSAVYLCASRATGELFFGEGSRLTVL.

This rearrangement joins TRBV7-8 to TRBJ2-7; 10 bases fit TRBD1. The junction had 2 bases not matched to a gene; V was cut back by 3 bases and J by 3 bases. The CDR3 consists of 14 residues. Germline V gene sequence: CDR1 SGHVS, CDR2 FQNEAQ. CDR3 nucleotides: TGTGCCAGCAGCTTTCGGACAGGGGGCTACGAGCAGTACTTC. Residues: CASSFRTGGYEQYF.

The V gene is TRBV5-1, the J gene TRBJ1-3; TRBD1 is a possible D gene (5 bases). Germline values: CDR1 SGHRS, CDR2 YFSETQ. The CDR3 runs to 14 residues. V was pared by 4 bases and J by 0 bases, with 8 bases between. In DNA form, the CDR3 reads TGCGCCAGCAGCCGGGACGGCTCTGGAAACACCATATATTTT. This codes for CASSRDGSGNTIYF.

This clone was recorded a few times. The chain has TRBV7-9 and TRBJ1-2, with 7 nucleotides matching TRBD1. The ends lost 4 bases at V and 4 bases at J; junction bases unmatched: 6. The CDR3 contains 14 residues. Germline V gives CDR1 SEHNR, CDR2 FQNEAQ (reference sequence). In DNA form, the CDR3 reads TGTGCCAGCAGCTCGGGACAGAGACGCTATGGCTACACCTTC. Its protein product is CASSSGQRRYGYTF.